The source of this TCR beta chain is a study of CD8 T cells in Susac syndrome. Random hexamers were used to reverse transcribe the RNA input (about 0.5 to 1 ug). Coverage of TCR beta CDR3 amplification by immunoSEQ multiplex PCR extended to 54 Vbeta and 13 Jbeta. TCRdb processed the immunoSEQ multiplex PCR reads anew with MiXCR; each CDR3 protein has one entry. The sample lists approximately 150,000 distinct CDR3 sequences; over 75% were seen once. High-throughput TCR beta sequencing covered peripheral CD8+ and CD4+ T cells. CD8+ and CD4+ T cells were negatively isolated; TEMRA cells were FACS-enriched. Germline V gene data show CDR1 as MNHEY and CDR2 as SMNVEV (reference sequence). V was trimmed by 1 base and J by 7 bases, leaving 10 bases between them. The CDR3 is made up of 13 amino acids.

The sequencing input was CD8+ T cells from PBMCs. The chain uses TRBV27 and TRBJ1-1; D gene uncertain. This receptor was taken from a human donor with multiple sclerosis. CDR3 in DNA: TGTGCCAGCAGTTTATTTATCGCGGGTGAAGCTTTCTTT. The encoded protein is CASSLFIAGEAFF.